The 14 T cell receptor beta chains given below trace back to one sample, sequenced in a study of cytomegalovirus exposure and HLA in healthy donors. The primer mix had 60 Vbeta and 13 Jbeta primers. The assay was immunoSEQ multiplex PCR, and TCRdb's table has in-frame clones only and misses some. Here the sample spans about 200,000 clones, almost 80% being singletons. The sequencing sample was made of PBMCs. The receptors come from a man aged 18-30 years in good health and CMV-seronegative.

The chain has TRBV7-6 and TRBJ2-1, with 14 bases matching TRBD2. Germline CDR1 SGHVS, CDR2 FNYEAQ. V lost 5 bases, J lost 9 bases, and 12 bases stayed unmatched. The CDR3 loop spans 17 amino acids. The CDR3 spells CASSLGGTSGGLGEQFF. In DNA, the CDR3 is TGTGCCAGCAGCCTCGGTGGGACTAGCGGGGGACTGGGTGAGCAGTTCTTC.

This chain joins TRBV7-9 and TRBJ1-4; TRBD1 is a possible D gene (5 bases). The CDR3 length is 14 residues. V shed 5 bases and J shed 8 bases, with 15 bases lying between them. Germline-derived CDR1 and CDR2 are SEHNR and FQNEAQ (reference sequence). CDR3: CASSVQVSAEKLFF. In DNA, the CDR3 is TGTGCCAGCAGCGTACAGGTATCAGCCGAAAAACTGTTTTTT.

This chain joins TRBV6-6 and TRBJ2-3; 9 nucleotides align to TRBD2. With 6 bases clipped from V and 0 bases from J, the junction kept 7 bases outside the gene matches. The CDR3 consists of 16 residues. Germline values: CDR1 MNHNY, CDR2 SVGAGI (reference sequence). DNA of the CDR3: TGTGCCAGCAGGGGTGTTAGCGGGGGAAGCACAGATACGCAGTATTTT. Encoded protein: CASRGVSGGSTDTQYF.

This chain joins TRBV28 and TRBJ1-1; D is possibly TRBD1 (5 bases). The CDR3 has 15 residues. Germline CDR1 and CDR2: MDHEN and SYDVKM. V lost 6 bases, J lost 10 bases, and 24 bases lay in between. CDR3 loop: CASSSKPTGTRAAFF. CDR3 bases: TGTGCCAGCAGCTCGAAACCGACCGGGACTAGGGCAGCTTTCTTT.

The chain has TRBV5-1 and TRBJ1-1, with unresolved D. The CDR3 contains 14 residues. V was cut by 0 bases and J by 2 bases, with 8 bases left in between. The germline V gene has CDR1 SGHRS and CDR2 YFSETQ. The CDR3 region has the DNA TGCGCCAGCAGCTTGGGCCCGAGAAACACTGAAGCTTTCTTT. Residues: CASSLGPRNTEAFF. Filled out from reference TRBV5-1 and TRBJ1-1, the complete variable domain reads KAGVTQTPRYLIKTRGQQVTLSCSPISGHRSVSWYQQTPGQGLQFLFEYFSETQRNKGNFPGRFSGRQFSNSRSEMNVSTLELGDSALYLCASSLGPRNTEAFFGQGTRLTVV.

The chain joins TRBV7-9 to TRBJ1-1; possible D gene TRBD1, 5 bases. V lost 6 bases and J 6 bases, leaving 17 bases between the germline ends. The germline V gene encodes CDR1 SEHNR and CDR2 FQNEAQ (reference sequence). CDR3 length: 14 amino acids. The DNA for the CDR3 is TGTGCCAGCAGACAAACAGGCGGCTCTTCTGAAGCTTTCTTT. It translates to CASRQTGGSSEAFF.

The V gene is TRBV28, the J gene TRBJ1-1, with TRBD1 as a possible D gene (5 bases). V shed 6 bases and J shed 8 bases, with 13 bases lying between them. Germline-derived CDR1 and CDR2 are MDHEN and SYDVKM. The CDR3 consists of 12 residues. In DNA, the CDR3 is TGTGCCAGCAGGGATAGGGGTAGGGAAGCTTTCTTT. This codes for CASRDRGREAFF.

This clone came up a few times. The chain joins TRBV28 to TRBJ1-1, with TRBD1 as a possible D gene (5 bases). The V gene's germline CDR1 is MDHEN and CDR2 SYDVKM. The CDR3 has 15 residues. The germline V and J ends were trimmed by 4 bases and 4 bases, with 16 bases remaining between them. CDR3: CASSSPWGRGTEAFF. CDR3 sequence (DNA): TGTGCCAGCAGTTCCCCATGGGGGAGGGGCACTGAAGCTTTCTTT.

V and J are TRBV6-5 and TRBJ2-3; 8 bases agree with TRBD1. The CDR3 covers 14 residues. V lost 6 bases, J lost 6 bases, and 8 bases stayed unmatched. Germline CDR1 MNHEY, CDR2 SVGAGI. CDR3 region: CASRRTGKLDTQYF. In DNA, the CDR3 is TGTGCCAGCAGGCGGACAGGGAAATTGGATACGCAGTATTTT.

This clone was seen more than once but under ten times. Here the CDR3 DNA reads TGTGCCAGCGCCCGGACAGGGGGATCACCCCTCCACTTT. Protein product: CASARTGGSPLHF. The chain combines TRBV25-1 with TRBJ1-6; TRBD1 aligns across 10 bases. CDR1 and CDR2 (germline): MGHDK, SYGVNS. J gave up 10 bases and V 8 bases, and 5 bases lay outside the gene matches. The CDR3 spans 13 residues.

Concerning this clone: Other DNA sequences in the sample encode the same CDR3. V and J are TRBV11-2 and TRBJ1-2; no clear D gene. Germline lookup yields CDR1 SGHAT and CDR2 FQNNGV. The CDR3 extends over 13 amino acids. The ends were cut back, 5 bases at V and 4 bases at J, with 11 bases in the middle. CDR3 protein: CASSAGGGYGYTF. The CDR3 DNA follows: TGTGCCAGCAGCGCGGGAGGTGGCTATGGCTACACCTTC.

The CDR3 protein is CASSLVGRGRYEQYF. The CDR3 region has the DNA TGTGCCAGCAGCTTGGTGGGCAGGGGGAGGTACGAGCAGTACTTC. The rearrangement joins TRBV5-6 to TRBJ2-7; possibly TRBD1 for D (7 bases). Germline loops: CDR1 SGHDT, CDR2 YYEEEE. Trimming took 0 bases from V and 4 from J, leaving 14 bases between them. This CDR3 has 15 residues. Full variable domain (missing parts from reference TRBV5-6 and TRBJ2-7): DAGVTQSPTHLIKTRGQQVTLRCSPKSGHDTVSWYQQALGQGPQFIFQYYEEEERQRGNFPDRFSGHQFPNYSSELNVNALLLGDSALYLCASSLVGRGRYEQYFGPGTRLTVT.

This chain uses TRBV7-9 with TRBJ2-7; the D gene is possibly TRBD2 (5 bases). The CDR3 sequence is 16 residues long. Germline V gene sequence: CDR1 SEHNR, CDR2 FQNEAQ (reference sequence). The V end was cut by 5 bases, the J end by 3 bases, with 20 bases between. The CDR3 DNA reads TGTGCCAGCAGCCCGGAGAGGGCGGAACCGATCTACGAGCAGTACTTC. It codes for CASSPERAEPIYEQYF.

V gene TRBV28 combines with J gene TRBJ1-3, with 7 bases matching TRBD1. Germline-derived CDR1 and CDR2 are MDHEN and SYDVKM. V gave up 6 bases and J gave up 0 bases; unmatched junction bases: 14. The CDR3 sequence is 18 residues long. In DNA form, the CDR3 reads TGTGCCAGCAGCCAGGGGGACAGTAGTTCCTACTCTGGAAACACCATATATTTT. It translates to CASSQGDSSSYSGNTIYF. Full variable domain (missing parts from reference TRBV28 and TRBJ1-3): DVKVTQSSRYLVKRTGEKVFLECVQDMDHENMFWYRQDPGLGLRLIYFSYDVKMKEKGDIPEGYSVSREKKERFSLILESASTNQTSMYLCASSQGDSSSYSGNTIYFGEGSWLTVV.